This record looks at one T cell receptor (beta chain) sequence and its context. It lacks a known antigen. No base-level quality is on record; no much larger clone is a single base apart. The intended sense of this specimen's treatment or condition label: around 19 received Ad26.COV2.S at low or high dose, single or two shots; about 5 received placebo; per-sample allocation not given. For vaccine and placebo recipients, the sequenced repertoires came from samples collected on day 63 after the first injection. Cohort 1b enrolled some 25 adults aged 18-55 years at a single site in Boston, USA, between 29 July and 7 August 2020. As a vaccine, Ad26.COV2.S was a replication-incompetent adenovirus type 26 vector that expressed a prefusion-stabilized SARS-CoV-2 spike protein derived from the original Wuhan strain. The sample belongs to a study of Ad26.COV2.S vaccination and SARS-CoV-2 variants (dated by TCRdb to about 2021). About the investigation overall: Donors in the vaccine arm were drawn from COV1001, a phase I-IIa trial of Ad26.COV2.S in healthy adults that was multicentre, randomized, double-blind and placebo-controlled. Dosing of Ad26.COV2.S was intramuscular, at either 5x10^10 or 1x10^11 viral particles, delivered as one shot or as two shots spaced 56 days apart. TCRbeta repertoire sequencing served as the tool for gauging how specific and how broad the SARS-CoV-2-reactive T cell receptors were following Ad26.COV2.S vaccination. A total of about 30 samples were included in the TCR-sequenced set, comprising around 19 Ad26.COV2.S vaccine recipients, 5 placebo recipients and 8 SARS-CoV-2 convalescent individuals. Trial participants were randomized into five groups of five, in which low-dose or high-dose Ad26.COV2.S was given once or twice, or placebo was given on both occasions. Blinding of investigators to trial group allocation was maintained during experiments and outcome assessment. The investigation overall reported the following: Vaccine and placebo recipients had comparable non-spike TCR breadth, which fits with the vaccine containing only spike. After vaccination, spike-specific CD8+ and CD4+ T cell responses were reported to show substantial breadth. The authors noted that total T cell responses may have been underestimated by the TCR breadth and depth analyses. Ad26.COV2.S recipients had higher spike-specific TCR breadth than placebo recipients (P = 0.0014). The study was not powered to compare responses between vaccine doses or regimens.

TCRbeta CDR3 regions were sequenced with the immunoSEQ Assay. After extraction, genomic DNA underwent amplification by bias-controlled multiplex PCR, followed by high-throughput sequencing. In the original analysis: To quantify the absolute abundance of each unique TCRbeta CDR3 region, sequences were collapsed and filtered. Usable DNA was measured by amplifying reference genes present in all nucleated cells, and TCRbeta template counts were normalized to that usable DNA to estimate T cell fraction. Repertoire TCRs were annotated as SARS-CoV-2-specific by exact matching of V gene, CDR3 amino acid sequence and J gene to a known reactive TCR set. The reference SARS-CoV-2 TCR set was derived from MIRA and filtered for enrichment in COVID-19-positive ImmuneCODE repertoires, a step that removed public or cross-reactive TCRs. Based on the MIRA antigens, annotated TCRs were further analysed at the level of specific ORF or position within ORF. Breadth was defined as the number of annotated unique rearrangements divided by the total number of unique productive rearrangements, and depth was defined as the summed frequency of the annotated unique rearrangements. Two-sided Wilcoxon rank-sum tests were used to compare TCR breadth between groups. Sourced from immuneACCESS, this table was stored by TCRdb with only in-frame sequences that have V and J called. A share of the clones is absent; for the studies checked, an unresolved V gene accounts for under half, and the remainder has no known explanation. That table supplies the V and J calls and clone size; D and trimming were determined from the DNA. In this sample the table shows around 340,000 clones, less than 90% of which occur a single time. The top ten clonotypes cover 6.4% of the sample.

Including cysteine and phenylalanine, the CDR3 has 20 amino acids. Of the read, only the CDR3 DNA is kept; its 60 bases are in frame from base 1. CDR1 and CDR2 are drawn from the germline V gene (reference sequence): LNHNV, YYDKDF. The germline V and J ends show losses of 3 bases and 4 bases respectively, and no gene match explains 14 bases of the junction. The sample in question was peripheral blood, obtained in a trial of Ad26.COV2.S vaccine versus placebo. This TCR was recovered from a person between 18 and 65 years old who received the Ad26.COV2.S COVID-19 vaccine or a placebo. The chain is encoded by TRBV15 joined to TRBJ2-2, with 13 junctional bases fitting TRBD2. In nucleotide form, the sequence is TGTGCCACCAGCAGCGGGCTGGCAATACTAGCGGGGGGGACCACCGGGGAGCTGTTTTTT. It translates to CATSSGLAILAGGTTGELFF.